What follows is one TCR beta chain and its context. The table came from immunoSEQ multiplex PCR; TCRdb's copy has only in-frame clones and leaves some out. This table holds tens of thousands of clones, 87% found once. CDR1 is MDHEN, CDR2 SYDVKM, per germline. Trimming stripped 8 bases from V and 5 bases from J, with 19 bases between. This CDR3 has 15 amino acids. This sample was included in a study of T cells in narcolepsy. This sequence originates from a human donor with narcolepsy. The rearrangement joins TRBV28 to TRBJ1-3, with no clear D. The sample consisted of CD45RA- memory CD4+ T cells from PBMCs. The CDR3 loop is CASVPSTVGRNTIYF. The CDR3 nucleotides are TGTGCCAGCGTACCGTCCACAGTCGGCCGAAACACCATATATTTT.